The rows below give T cell receptor beta chains drawn from one sample of a study of blood T cell repertoires in COVID-19. Libraries were prepared by immunoSEQ multiplex PCR; TCRdb keeps only in-frame clonotypes and omits some of them. The sample shows 80,000 to 100,000 clones, more than 65% of them seen only once. The sample consisted of peripheral blood. The source of these receptors is a man aged 60-69 years with acute or convalescent COVID-19. The CDR3 runs from the conserved cysteine through the conserved F or W. D genes are given only for firm matches. Size is stated for part of the rows, as once, few or many counts, or as a class when the clone is expanded.

j_call: TRBJ1-6
clone_size: -
d_call: -
v_call: TRBV15
cdr3_nt: TGTGCCACCAGCAGAACCCCAGGCGGGGAAAATTCACCCCTCCACTTT
cdr3_aa: CATSRTPGGENSPLHF

j_call: TRBJ1-5
clone_size: -
d_call: TRBD1
v_call: TRBV2
cdr3_nt: TGTGCCAGCAGGGGACAGGCATTACACAATCAGCCCCAGCATTTT
cdr3_aa: CASRGQALHNQPQHF

j_call: TRBJ2-5
clone_size: -
d_call: TRBD2
v_call: TRBV7-2
cdr3_nt: TGTGCCAGCAGCTTAGCTCTAGGACTAGCGGGAAGAGAGACCCAGTACTTC
cdr3_aa: CASSLALGLAGRETQYF

j_call: TRBJ1-6
clone_size: -
d_call: -
v_call: TRBV30
cdr3_nt: TGTGCCTGGAGTCCCACGGGATTTCCTGCGGGTTCACCCCTCCACTTT
cdr3_aa: CAWSPTGFPAGSPLHF

j_call: TRBJ1-6
clone_size: -
d_call: TRBD1
v_call: TRBV18
cdr3_nt: TGTGCCAGCTCACCTGCACAGGGGGATTCACCCCTCCACTTT
cdr3_aa: CASSPAQGDSPLHF

j_call: TRBJ2-7
clone_size: -
d_call: TRBD1
v_call: TRBV24-1
cdr3_nt: TGTGCCACCAGTGACCCCCGGCGGGACAGGGCCCCCTACGAGCAGTACTTC
cdr3_aa: CATSDPRRDRAPYEQYF

j_call: TRBJ2-4
clone_size: -
d_call: TRBD1
v_call: TRBV15
cdr3_nt: TGTGCCACCAGCAGACCCGGACAGGGCACCAAAAACATTCAGTACTTC
cdr3_aa: CATSRPGQGTKNIQYF

j_call: TRBJ1-1
clone_size: -
d_call: -
v_call: TRBV10-3
cdr3_nt: TGTGCCATCAGTAAAGTCGAGGATACTGAAGCTTTCTTT
cdr3_aa: CAISKVEDTEAFF

j_call: TRBJ2-3
clone_size: few
d_call: TRBD2
v_call: TRBV24-1
cdr3_nt: TGTGCCACCAGTGGGCGGGGGGGCACAGATACGCAGTATTTT
cdr3_aa: CATSGRGGTDTQYF

j_call: TRBJ1-2
clone_size: -
d_call: TRBD1
v_call: TRBV7-2
cdr3_nt: TGTGCCAGCAGCCCTCGGACAGGGGGCGGCTATGGCTACACCTTC
cdr3_aa: CASSPRTGGGYGYTF

j_call: TRBJ2-2
clone_size: few
d_call: -
v_call: TRBV3-1/TRBV3-2
cdr3_nt: TGTGCCAGCAGCCCCTTACTAAGCTCCGGGGAGCTGTTTTTT
cdr3_aa: CASSPLLSSGELFF

j_call: TRBJ2-3
clone_size: -
d_call: -
v_call: TRBV11-1
cdr3_nt: TGTGCCAGCAGCTTAGGCGCAGATACGCAGTATTTT
cdr3_aa: CASSLGADTQYF

j_call: TRBJ2-7
clone_size: -
d_call: -
v_call: TRBV18
cdr3_nt: TGTGCCAGCTCTCGGGGGACAGAATACGAGCAGTACTTC
cdr3_aa: CASSRGTEYEQYF

j_call: TRBJ1-5
clone_size: -
d_call: -
v_call: TRBV21-1
cdr3_nt: TGTGCCAGCAGCAAAGCCGGGACAGTCGGATTTCAGCCCCAGCATTTT
cdr3_aa: CASSKAGTVGFQPQHF

j_call: TRBJ2-7
clone_size: -
d_call: TRBD1
v_call: TRBV10-3
cdr3_nt: TGTGCCATCAGTGGTACAGGGGACGAGCAGTACTTC
cdr3_aa: CAISGTGDEQYF

j_call: TRBJ1-6
clone_size: -
d_call: -
v_call: TRBV12-3/TRBV12-4
cdr3_nt: TGTGCCAGCAGTTTAAGTTCGAGTTCACCCCTCCACTTT
cdr3_aa: CASSLSSSSPLHF

j_call: TRBJ1-4
clone_size: -
d_call: -
v_call: TRBV6-2/TRBV6-3
cdr3_nt: TGTGCCAGCAGTTCTAGCGGAAAACTGTTTTTT
cdr3_aa: CASSSSGKLFF

j_call: TRBJ1-3
clone_size: -
d_call: -
v_call: TRBV12-2
cdr3_nt: TGTGCAAGTCAAGAGGGTCGAAGAAACACCATATATTTT
cdr3_aa: CASQEGRRNTIYF

j_call: TRBJ1-2
clone_size: -
d_call: -
v_call: TRBV27
cdr3_nt: TGTGCCAGCAGTTTTAGAGGCAGCACTCTTAACTATGGCTACACCTTC
cdr3_aa: CASSFRGSTLNYGYTF

j_call: TRBJ2-2
clone_size: once
d_call: -
v_call: TRBV5-4
cdr3_nt: TGTGCCAGCAGCCCCGGGGGACGAACGAACACCGGGGAGCTGTTTTTT
cdr3_aa: CASSPGGRTNTGELFF

j_call: TRBJ2-2
clone_size: -
d_call: -
v_call: TRBV5-1
cdr3_nt: TGCGCCAGCAGCGGTGAAGGGGGAACCGGGGAGCTGTTTTTT
cdr3_aa: CASSGEGGTGELFF

j_call: TRBJ2-5
clone_size: -
d_call: TRBD1
v_call: TRBV5-1
cdr3_nt: TGCGCCAGCAGCTTGGAGTATCCAGGGGGAGAGACCCAGTACTTC
cdr3_aa: CASSLEYPGGETQYF

j_call: TRBJ2-2
clone_size: once
d_call: -
v_call: TRBV19
cdr3_nt: TGTGCCACCATGACTCAGTGGACCGGGGAGCTGTTTTTT
cdr3_aa: CATMTQWTGELFF

j_call: TRBJ2-5
clone_size: -
d_call: -
v_call: TRBV12-5
cdr3_nt: TGTGCTAGTGCCGTCGTCGACTGGTCCTATCAGACCCAGTACTTC
cdr3_aa: CASAVVDWSYQTQYF

j_call: TRBJ2-3
clone_size: few
d_call: -
v_call: TRBV14
cdr3_nt: TGTGCCAGCAGTCTTCGACGGAGCCCAGATACGCAGTATTTT
cdr3_aa: CASSLRRSPDTQYF

j_call: TRBJ2-6
clone_size: few
d_call: -
v_call: TRBV10-3
cdr3_nt: TGTGCCCTGAGGGATGGGGAGTCTGGGGCCAACGTCCTGACTTTC
cdr3_aa: CALRDGESGANVLTF

j_call: TRBJ2-2
clone_size: -
d_call: TRBD2
v_call: TRBV5-1
cdr3_nt: TGCGCCAGCAGCTCGGGACTAGCGGGAGGTATGGGGGAGCTGTTTTTT
cdr3_aa: CASSSGLAGGMGELFF

j_call: TRBJ2-4
clone_size: -
d_call: TRBD2
v_call: TRBV6-5
cdr3_nt: TGTGCCAGCAGTTACTTGAGCGGGAAAGCCAAAAACATTCAGTACTTC
cdr3_aa: CASSYLSGKAKNIQYF

j_call: TRBJ2-1
clone_size: -
d_call: TRBD1
v_call: TRBV4-3
cdr3_nt: TGCGCCAGCAGCCAGTCCGGGACAGGGCAGAGGAATGAGCAGTTCTTC
cdr3_aa: CASSQSGTGQRNEQFF

j_call: TRBJ2-5
clone_size: once
d_call: TRBD2
v_call: TRBV11-2
cdr3_nt: TGTGCCAGCAGCTTTAAATTACTAGCGATAGAGACCCAGTACTTC
cdr3_aa: CASSFKLLAIETQYF

j_call: TRBJ2-5
clone_size: -
d_call: TRBD1
v_call: TRBV3-1/TRBV3-2
cdr3_nt: TGTGCCAGCAGCCTCGCGGACAGGGGTGGGGAGACCCAGTACTTC
cdr3_aa: CASSLADRGGETQYF

j_call: TRBJ1-2
clone_size: -
d_call: -
v_call: TRBV5-5
cdr3_nt: TGTGCCAGCAGCTTGGTTCAGGGGCCGATCTATGGCTACACCTTC
cdr3_aa: CASSLVQGPIYGYTF

j_call: TRBJ2-1
clone_size: -
d_call: -
v_call: TRBV6-2/TRBV6-3
cdr3_nt: TGTGCCAGCAGCATTATCAATGAGCAGTTCTTC
cdr3_aa: CASSIINEQFF

j_call: TRBJ2-2
clone_size: -
d_call: -
v_call: TRBV24-1
cdr3_nt: TGTGCCACCAGTGAAGCAGGGCGGGGGGAGCTGTTTTTT
cdr3_aa: CATSEAGRGELFF

j_call: TRBJ2-7
clone_size: -
d_call: -
v_call: TRBV10-3
cdr3_nt: TGTGCCATCATGACGACTGTGGGTGTGGAGCAGTACTTC
cdr3_aa: CAIMTTVGVEQYF

j_call: TRBJ2-3
clone_size: -
d_call: -
v_call: TRBV5-1
cdr3_nt: TGCGCCAGCAGCTACCAGGGCACAGATACGCAGTATTTT
cdr3_aa: CASSYQGTDTQYF

j_call: TRBJ1-2
clone_size: -
d_call: -
v_call: TRBV25-1
cdr3_nt: TGTGCCAGCAGTACTTGGGGGGGTAATTTCGGCTACACCTTC
cdr3_aa: CASSTWGGNFGYTF

j_call: TRBJ1-2
clone_size: once
d_call: TRBD1
v_call: TRBV5-1
cdr3_nt: TGCGCCAGCAGCAACGGGGGGGGCAGGGGGAGTAATGGCTACACCTTC
cdr3_aa: CASSNGGGRGSNGYTF

j_call: TRBJ1-5
clone_size: few
d_call: -
v_call: TRBV15
cdr3_nt: TGTGCCACCAGCAGAGATCGAGGAAGGCAGCCCCAGCATTTT
cdr3_aa: CATSRDRGRQPQHF

j_call: TRBJ1-4
clone_size: -
d_call: TRBD1
v_call: TRBV3-1/TRBV3-2
cdr3_nt: TGTGCCAGCAGCCCCGGACAGGATAATGAAAAACTGTTTTTT
cdr3_aa: CASSPGQDNEKLFF

j_call: TRBJ2-1
clone_size: -
d_call: TRBD2
v_call: TRBV5-1
cdr3_nt: TGCGCCAGCAGCTTGGAAGGGACTAGCGGGCCCTACAATGAGCAGTTCTTC
cdr3_aa: CASSLEGTSGPYNEQFF

j_call: TRBJ1-5
clone_size: -
d_call: TRBD1
v_call: TRBV6-2/TRBV6-3
cdr3_nt: TGTGCCAGCAGCCCATTGACAGGGAGCAATCAGCCCCAGCATTTT
cdr3_aa: CASSPLTGSNQPQHF

j_call: TRBJ2-1
clone_size: -
d_call: TRBD2
v_call: TRBV3-1/TRBV3-2
cdr3_nt: TGTGCCAGCAGCCAAGATCGAAAGGGACTAGCGGCATACGAGAATGAGCAGTTCTTC
cdr3_aa: CASSQDRKGLAAYENEQFF

j_call: TRBJ2-7
clone_size: -
d_call: TRBD1
v_call: TRBV2
cdr3_nt: TGTGCCAGCAGTGATAAGTCACAGGGGGCAGGGGAGCAGTACTTC
cdr3_aa: CASSDKSQGAGEQYF

j_call: TRBJ2-2
clone_size: -
d_call: TRBD1
v_call: TRBV5-1
cdr3_nt: TGCGCCAGCAGCCACAGGACAGGGAACACCGGGGAGCTGTTTTTT
cdr3_aa: CASSHRTGNTGELFF

j_call: TRBJ2-5
clone_size: once
d_call: TRBD2
v_call: TRBV19
cdr3_nt: TGTGCCAGTAGTAGGGCGGGGGGACCGCAAGAGACCCAGTACTTC
cdr3_aa: CASSRAGGPQETQYF